The clone carrying this T cell receptor beta chain appeared many times. No antigen is known for it. The sample is drawn from a study of Graves' ophthalmopathy and Graves' hyperthyroidism. Broader study findings: Built on 13 signatures, a model told ophthalmopathy apart from stable hyperthyroidism with approximately 85% sensitivity and approximately 80% specificity. The authors also found most expanded thyroid clonotypes above 0.001 frequency in blood.

The sequenced template was RNA, covering the TCR beta CDR3 region. RT-PCR was first run with HTBI primers, then multiplex PCR in a second round. Using its own MiXCR run on the multiplex PCR reads, TCRdb lists one record per CDR3 protein. This sample carries almost 750,000 distinct CDR3 sequences, around 40% of them seen once, and the ten largest clones take 40% to 45%. Ophthalmopathy donors showed moderate-to-severe activity, CAS ≥3, NOSPECS ≥4 and a duration under 3 months. As the starting material, around 10 ml of fresh peripheral blood yielded the PBMCs. Sequences were obtained from peripheral blood. The source is an adult man with Graves' ophthalmopathy.

The CDR3 sequence: CAISEISGQYYEQYF. The DNA for the CDR3 is TGTGCCATCAGTGAAATCAGCGGCCAATACTACGAGCAGTACTTC. J is TRBJ2-7 and V is TRBV10-3, with D perhaps matching TRBD2 (5 bases). CDR1 is ENHRY, CDR2 SYGVKD, per germline. The CDR3 sequence is 15 residues long. Trimming shortened V by 3 bases and J by 3 bases, and 15 bases separated the two germline ends.